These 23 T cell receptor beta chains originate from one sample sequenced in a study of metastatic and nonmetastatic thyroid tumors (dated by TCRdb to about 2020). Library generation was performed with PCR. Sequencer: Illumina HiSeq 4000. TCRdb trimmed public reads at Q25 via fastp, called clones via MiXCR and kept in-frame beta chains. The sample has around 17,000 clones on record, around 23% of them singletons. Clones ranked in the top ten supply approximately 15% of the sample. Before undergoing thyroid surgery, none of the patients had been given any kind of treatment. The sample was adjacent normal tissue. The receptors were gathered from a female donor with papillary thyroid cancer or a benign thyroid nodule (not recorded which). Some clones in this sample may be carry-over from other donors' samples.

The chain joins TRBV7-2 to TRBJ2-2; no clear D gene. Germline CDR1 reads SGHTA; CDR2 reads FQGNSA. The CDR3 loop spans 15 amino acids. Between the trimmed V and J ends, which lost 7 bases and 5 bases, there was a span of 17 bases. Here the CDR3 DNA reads TGTGCCAGCAACCCCGGCGGTAGTGGGACCGGGGAGCTGTTTTTT. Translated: CASNPGGSGTGELFF.

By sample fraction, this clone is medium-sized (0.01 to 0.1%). The CDR3 region is CSARRAGPYEQYF. CDR3 DNA: TGCAGTGCTCGACGGGCTGGTCCCTACGAGCAGTACTTC. The V call is TRBV20-1, the J call TRBJ2-7; D ambiguous. Trimming took 5 bases from V and 2 from J, leaving 13 bases between them. Germline CDR1 and CDR2: DFQATT and SNEGSKA (reference sequence). The CDR3 is made up of 13 amino acids.

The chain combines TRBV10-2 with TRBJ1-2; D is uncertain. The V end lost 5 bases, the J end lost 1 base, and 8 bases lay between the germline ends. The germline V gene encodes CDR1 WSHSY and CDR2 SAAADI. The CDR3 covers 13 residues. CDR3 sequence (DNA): TGCGCCAGCAGTCCCGGGTTTAACTATGGCTACACCTTC. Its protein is CASSPGFNYGYTF.

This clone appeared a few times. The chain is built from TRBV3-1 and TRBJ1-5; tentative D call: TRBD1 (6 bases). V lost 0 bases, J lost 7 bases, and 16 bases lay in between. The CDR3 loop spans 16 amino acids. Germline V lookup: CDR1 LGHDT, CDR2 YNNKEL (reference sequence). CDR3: CASSQDASGDRQPQHF. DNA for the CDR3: TGTGCCAGCAGCCAAGATGCGTCAGGGGATAGGCAGCCCCAGCATTTT.

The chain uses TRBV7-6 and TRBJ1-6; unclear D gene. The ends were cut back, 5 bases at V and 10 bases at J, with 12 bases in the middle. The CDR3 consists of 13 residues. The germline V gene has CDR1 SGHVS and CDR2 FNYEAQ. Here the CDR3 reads CASSRYRGSPLHF. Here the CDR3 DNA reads TGTGCCAGCAGCCGGTACCGTGGGTCACCCCTCCACTTT.

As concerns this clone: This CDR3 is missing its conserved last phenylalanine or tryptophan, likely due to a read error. The CDR3 loop reads CAPGGGQGQPQHL. The CDR3 nucleotides are TGTGCCCCGGGGGGGGGACAGGGTCAGCCCCAGCATCTT. The V call is TRBV24-1, the J call TRBJ1-5, with 9 bases lining up with TRBD1. This CDR3 comprises 13 residues. V was pared by 12 bases and J by 6 bases, with 8 bases of the junction left unmatched. Germline CDR1 KGHDR, CDR2 SFDVKD.

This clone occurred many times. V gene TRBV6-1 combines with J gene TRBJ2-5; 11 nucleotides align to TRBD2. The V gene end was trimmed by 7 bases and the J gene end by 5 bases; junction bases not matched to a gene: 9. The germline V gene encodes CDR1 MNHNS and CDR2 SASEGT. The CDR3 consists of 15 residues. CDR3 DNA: TGTGCCAGCAATCTCATAGCGGGGGGGCAGGAGACCCAGTACTTC. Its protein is CASNLIAGGQETQYF.

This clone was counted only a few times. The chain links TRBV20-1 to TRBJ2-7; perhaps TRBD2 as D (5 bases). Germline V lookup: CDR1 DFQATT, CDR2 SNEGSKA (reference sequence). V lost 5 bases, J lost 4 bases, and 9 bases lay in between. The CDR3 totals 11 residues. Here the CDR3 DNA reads TGCAGTGCTCGAAGCGGTTACGAGCAGTACTTC. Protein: CSARSGYEQYF.

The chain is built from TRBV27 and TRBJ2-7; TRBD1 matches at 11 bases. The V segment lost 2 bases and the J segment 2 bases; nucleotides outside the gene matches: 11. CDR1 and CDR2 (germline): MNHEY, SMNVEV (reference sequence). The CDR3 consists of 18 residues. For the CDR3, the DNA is TGTGCCAGCAGTTTAAGCCGGGGGACAGGGGGATTACCCTACGAGCAGTACGTC. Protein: CASSLSRGTGGLPYEQYV.

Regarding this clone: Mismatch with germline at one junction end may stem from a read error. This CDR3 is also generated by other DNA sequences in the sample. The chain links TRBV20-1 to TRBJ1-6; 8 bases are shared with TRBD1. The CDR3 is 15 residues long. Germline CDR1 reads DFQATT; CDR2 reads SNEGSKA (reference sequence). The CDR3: CSAGLGQGENSPLHF. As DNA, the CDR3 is TGCAGTGCCGGATTAGGACAGGGCGAGAATTCACCCCTCCACTTC.

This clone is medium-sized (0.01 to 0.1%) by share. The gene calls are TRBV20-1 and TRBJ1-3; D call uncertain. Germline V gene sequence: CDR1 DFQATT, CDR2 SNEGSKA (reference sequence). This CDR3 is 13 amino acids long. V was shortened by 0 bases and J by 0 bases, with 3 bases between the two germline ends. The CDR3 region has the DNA TGCAGTGCTAGAGACAACTCTGGAAACACCATATATTTT. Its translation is CSARDNSGNTIYF.

CDR3 nucleotide sequence: TGTGCCAGCAGTTTTAACTGGGTTCAGCCCCAGCATTTT. Encoded protein: CASSFNWVQPQHF. The chain couples TRBV12-3 or TRBV12-4 to TRBJ1-5; D remains ambiguous. The length of the CDR3 is 13 residues. Deletions cut 3 bases from V and 6 bases from J, with 9 bases between.

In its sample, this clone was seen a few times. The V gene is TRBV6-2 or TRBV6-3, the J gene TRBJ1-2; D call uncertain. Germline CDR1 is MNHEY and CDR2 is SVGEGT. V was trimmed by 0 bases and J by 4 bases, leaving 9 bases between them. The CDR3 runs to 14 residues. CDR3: CASSYSSTTYGYTF. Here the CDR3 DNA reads TGTGCCAGCAGTTACTCGTCAACTACCTATGGCTACACCTTC.

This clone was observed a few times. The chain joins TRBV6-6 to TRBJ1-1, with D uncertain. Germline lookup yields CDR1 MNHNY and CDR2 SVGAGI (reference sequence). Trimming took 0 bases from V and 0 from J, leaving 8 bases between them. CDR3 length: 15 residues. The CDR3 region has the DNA TGTGCCAGCAGTTACTCGAGGGTCATGAACACTGAAGCTTTCTTT. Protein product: CASSYSRVMNTEAFF.

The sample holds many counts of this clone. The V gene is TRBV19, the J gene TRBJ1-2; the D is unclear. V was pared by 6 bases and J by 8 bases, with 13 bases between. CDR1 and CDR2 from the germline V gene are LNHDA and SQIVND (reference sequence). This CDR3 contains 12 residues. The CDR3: CASRDGSRGYTF. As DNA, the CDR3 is TGTGCCAGTAGGGACGGAAGTAGGGGCTACACCTTC.

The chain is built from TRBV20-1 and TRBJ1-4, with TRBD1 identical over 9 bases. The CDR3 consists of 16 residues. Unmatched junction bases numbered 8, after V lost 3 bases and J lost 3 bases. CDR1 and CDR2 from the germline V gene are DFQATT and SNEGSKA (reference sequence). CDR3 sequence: CSASLWTGASNEKLFF. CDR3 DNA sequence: TGCAGTGCTAGCCTCTGGACAGGGGCCTCTAATGAAAAACTGTTTTTT.

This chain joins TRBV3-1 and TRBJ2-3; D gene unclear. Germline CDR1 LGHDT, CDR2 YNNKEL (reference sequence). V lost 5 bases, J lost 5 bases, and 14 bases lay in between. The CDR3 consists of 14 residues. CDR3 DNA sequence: TGTGCCAGCAGCGTCCGACCTCGGGTAGATACGCAGTATTTT. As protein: CASSVRPRVDTQYF.

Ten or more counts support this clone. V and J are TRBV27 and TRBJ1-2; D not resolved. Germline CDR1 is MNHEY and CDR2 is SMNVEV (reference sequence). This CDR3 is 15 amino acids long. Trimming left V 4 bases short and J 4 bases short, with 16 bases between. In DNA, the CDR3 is TGTGCCAGCAGTTCCTCAGGAAGTTCTTTCTATGGCTACACCTTC. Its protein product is CASSSSGSSFYGYTF.

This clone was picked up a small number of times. CDR3 residues: CASSPPDMPLDGYTF. The CDR3 DNA follows: TGTGCCAGCAGCCCTCCCGACATGCCCCTCGATGGCTACACCTTC. The rearrangement joins TRBV5-4 to TRBJ1-2; D remains ambiguous. Germline-derived CDR1 and CDR2 are SGHNT and YYREEE (reference sequence). V lost 4 bases and J lost 6, with 19 bases in between. CDR3 length: 15 amino acids.

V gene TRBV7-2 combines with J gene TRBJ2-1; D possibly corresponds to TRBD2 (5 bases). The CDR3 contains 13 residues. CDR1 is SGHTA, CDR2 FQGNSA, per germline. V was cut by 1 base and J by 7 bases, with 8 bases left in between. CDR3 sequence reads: CASSLVTGNEQFF. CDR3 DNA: TGTGCCAGCAGCTTAGTAACGGGGAATGAGCAGTTCTTC.

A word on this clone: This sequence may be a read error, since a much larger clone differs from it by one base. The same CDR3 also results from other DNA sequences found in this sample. The CDR3 nucleotides read TGTGCCAGCAGTTCGACAGGGTGGTATGGCTATACCTTC. It encodes CASSSTGWYGYTF. The chain combines TRBV28 with TRBJ1-2, with 7 bases fitting TRBD1. The CDR3 contains 13 residues. Germline V gene lookup returns CDR1 MDHEN and CDR2 SYDVKM.

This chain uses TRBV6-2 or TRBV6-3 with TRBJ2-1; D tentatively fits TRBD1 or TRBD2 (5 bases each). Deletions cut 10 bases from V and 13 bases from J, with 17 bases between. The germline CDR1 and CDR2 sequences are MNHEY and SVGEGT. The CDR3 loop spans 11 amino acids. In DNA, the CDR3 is TGTGCCACCGGGGCTGCGGGCCGACAGTTCTTC. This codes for CATGAAGRQFF.

The CDR3 DNA reads as TGTGCCAGCAGTCTGTTAGAGGGCGGAACCGGCTACACCTTC. Protein: CASSLLEGGTGYTF. J is TRBJ1-2 and V is TRBV2; D unclear. CDR3 length: 14 residues. Germline CDR1 SNHLY, CDR2 FYNNEI. The ends were cut back, 5 bases at V and 8 bases at J, with 18 bases in the middle.